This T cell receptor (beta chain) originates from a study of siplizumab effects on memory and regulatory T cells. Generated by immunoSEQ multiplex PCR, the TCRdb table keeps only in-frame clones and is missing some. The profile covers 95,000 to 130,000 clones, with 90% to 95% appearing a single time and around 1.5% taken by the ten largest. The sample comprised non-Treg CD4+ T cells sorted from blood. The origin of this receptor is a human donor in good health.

The DNA of the CDR3 is TGTGCCAGCAGTGAAGCAGGGGACGCCTACGAGCAGTACTTC. It is translated as CASSEAGDAYEQYF. The V gene is TRBV6-1, the J gene TRBJ2-7; possibly TRBD1 or TRBD2 for D (5 bases each). The CDR3 spans 14 residues. Trimming stripped 0 bases from V and 2 bases from J, with 8 bases between. Germline CDR1 and CDR2: MNHNS and SASEGT.